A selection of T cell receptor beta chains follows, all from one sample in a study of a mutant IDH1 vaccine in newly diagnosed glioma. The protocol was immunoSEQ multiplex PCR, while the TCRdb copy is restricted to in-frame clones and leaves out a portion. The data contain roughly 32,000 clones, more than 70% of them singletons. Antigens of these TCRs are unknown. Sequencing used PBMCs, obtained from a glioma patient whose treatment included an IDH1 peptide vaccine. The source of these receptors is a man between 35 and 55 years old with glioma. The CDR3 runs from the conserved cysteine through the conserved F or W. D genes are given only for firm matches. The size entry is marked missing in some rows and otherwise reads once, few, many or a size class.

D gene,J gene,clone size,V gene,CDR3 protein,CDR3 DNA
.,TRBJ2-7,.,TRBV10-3,CATQDISYEQYF,TGTGCCACGCAGGACATCTCCTACGAGCAGTACTTC
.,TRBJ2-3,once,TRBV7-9,CASSLSLSTDTQYF,TGTGCCAGCAGCTTATCCCTCTCGACAGATACGCAGTATTTT
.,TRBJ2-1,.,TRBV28,CASAPLGRATPGNEQFF,TGTGCCAGCGCCCCACTCGGCAGGGCCACGCCGGGCAATGAGCAGTTCTTC
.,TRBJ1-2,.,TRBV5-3,CARSLTGLDYGYTF,TGTGCCAGAAGCTTGACAGGGCTTGACTATGGCTACACCTTC
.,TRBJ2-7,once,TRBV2,CASNLDSYEQYF,TGTGCCAGCAATTTAGACTCCTACGAGCAGTACTTC
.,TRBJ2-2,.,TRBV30,CAWSDLSMRTDRTGELFF,TGTGCCTGGAGTGACCTGAGCATGAGGACAGATCGTACCGGGGAGCTGTTTTTT
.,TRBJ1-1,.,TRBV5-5,CASGRQVSNTEAFF,TGTGCCAGCGGCCGACAGGTCTCGAACACTGAAGCTTTCTTT
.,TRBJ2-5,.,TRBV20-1,CSARGIETQYF,TGCAGTGCTAGAGGAATCGAGACCCAGTACTTC
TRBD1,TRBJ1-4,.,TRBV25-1,CASSDPGQGAANEKLFF,TGTGCCAGCAGTGATCCGGGACAGGGGGCCGCTAATGAAAAACTGTTTTTT
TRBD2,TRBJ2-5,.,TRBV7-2,CASSSGLAQETQYF,TGTGCCAGCAGCTCCGGACTAGCGCAAGAGACCCAGTACTTC
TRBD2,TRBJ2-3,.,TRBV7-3,CASSLSTGEGTDTQYF,TGTGCCAGCAGCTTATCGACCGGGGAGGGTACAGATACGCAGTATTTT
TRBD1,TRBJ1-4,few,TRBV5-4,CASSTYRGYGDEKLFF,TGTGCCAGCAGCACTTACAGGGGGTACGGGGATGAAAAACTGTTTTTT
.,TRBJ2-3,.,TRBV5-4,CASSLDVLGADTQYF,TGTGCCAGCAGCTTGGATGTCCTAGGGGCAGATACGCAGTATTTT
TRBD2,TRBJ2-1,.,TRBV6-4,CASSEAGGPNEQFF,TGTGCCAGCAGTGAAGCGGGAGGGCCCAATGAGCAGTTCTTC
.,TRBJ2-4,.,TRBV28,CASSLPQGKRDQYF,TGTGCCAGCAGTTTACCCCAGGGGAAGCGGGACCAGTACTTC
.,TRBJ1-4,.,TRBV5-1,CASSLTGIDEKLFF,TGCGCCAGCAGCTTAACAGGGATTGATGAAAAACTGTTTTTT
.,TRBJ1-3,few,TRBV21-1,CASSPKGNTIYF,TGTGCCAGCAGCCCAAAGGGAAACACCATATATTTT
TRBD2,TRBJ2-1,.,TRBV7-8,CASSLRPTSGPYNEQFF,TGTGCCAGCAGCCTCCGACCGACTAGCGGCCCTTACAATGAGCAGTTCTTC
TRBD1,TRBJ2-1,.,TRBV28,CASSIDGTGSYNEQFF,TGTGCCAGCAGTATAGACGGGACAGGGTCCTACAATGAGCAGTTCTTC
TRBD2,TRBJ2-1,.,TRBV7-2,CASSALAGKGEQFF,TGTGCCAGCAGCGCGCTAGCGGGAAAAGGTGAGCAGTTCTTC
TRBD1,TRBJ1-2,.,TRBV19,CASTPTPGQIYGYTF,TGTGCCAGTACGCCGACCCCGGGACAGATCTATGGCTACACCTTC
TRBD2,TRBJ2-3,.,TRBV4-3,CASSQDGTGAGVRSSTDTQYF,TGCGCCAGCAGCCAAGATGGGACGGGAGCGGGAGTCAGATCTAGCACAGATACGCAGTATTTT
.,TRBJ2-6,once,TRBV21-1,CASSSPLTKNRAWANVLTF,TGTGCCAGCAGCTCACCATTAACTAAAAACAGGGCATGGGCCAACGTCCTGACTTTC
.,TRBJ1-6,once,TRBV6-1,CAGGNRVGINSPLHF,TGTGCCGGGGGGAACAGGGTAGGAATAAACTCACCCCTCCACTTT
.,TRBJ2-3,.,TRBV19,CASSTTGNSNTDTQYF,TGTGCCAGTAGTACTACAGGGAATAGTAACACAGATACGCAGTATTTT
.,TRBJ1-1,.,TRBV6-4,CASSDSSRGTEAFF,TGTGCCAGCAGTGACTCGAGTCGGGGGACTGAAGCTTTCTTT
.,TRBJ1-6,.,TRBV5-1,CASSLDSNSPLHF,TGCGCCAGCAGCTTGGACAGCAATTCACCCCTCCACTTT
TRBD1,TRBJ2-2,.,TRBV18,CASSGRTGPTGELFF,TGTGCCAGCTCGGGCAGGACAGGGCCCACCGGGGAGCTGTTTTTT
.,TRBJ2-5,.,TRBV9,CASSVGGGSPYQETQYF,TGTGCCAGCAGCGTCGGTGGGGGGTCACCTTACCAAGAGACCCAGTACTTC
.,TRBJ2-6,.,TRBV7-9,CASNPSSGANVLTF,TGTGCCAGCAACCCTTCCTCTGGGGCCAACGTCCTGACTTTC
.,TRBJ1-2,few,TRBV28,CASLPKTVKAIGYTF,TGTGCCAGCCTCCCTAAAACGGTGAAGGCTATTGGCTACACCTTC
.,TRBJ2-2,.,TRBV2,CASSAGFTGELFF,TGTGCCAGCAGCGCGGGCTTCACCGGGGAGCTGTTTTTT